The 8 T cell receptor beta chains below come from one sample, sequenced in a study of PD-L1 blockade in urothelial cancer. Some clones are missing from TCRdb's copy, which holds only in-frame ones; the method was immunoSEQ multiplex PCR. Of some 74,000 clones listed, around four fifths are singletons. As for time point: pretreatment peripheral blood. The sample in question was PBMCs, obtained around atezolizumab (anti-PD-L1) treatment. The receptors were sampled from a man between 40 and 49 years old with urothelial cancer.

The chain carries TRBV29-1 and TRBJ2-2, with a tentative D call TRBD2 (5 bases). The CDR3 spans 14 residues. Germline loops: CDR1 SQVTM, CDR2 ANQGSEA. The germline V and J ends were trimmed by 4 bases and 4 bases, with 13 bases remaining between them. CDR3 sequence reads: CSVASGSSTGELFF. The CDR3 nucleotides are TGCAGCGTTGCCTCGGGATCGTCCACCGGGGAGCTGTTTTTT.

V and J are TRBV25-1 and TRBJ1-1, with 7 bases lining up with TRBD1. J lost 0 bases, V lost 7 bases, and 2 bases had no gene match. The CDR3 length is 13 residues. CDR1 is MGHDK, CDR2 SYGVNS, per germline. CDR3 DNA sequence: TGTGCCAGCAAACAGGGGTTGAACACTGAAGCTTTCTTT. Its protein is CASKQGLNTEAFF.

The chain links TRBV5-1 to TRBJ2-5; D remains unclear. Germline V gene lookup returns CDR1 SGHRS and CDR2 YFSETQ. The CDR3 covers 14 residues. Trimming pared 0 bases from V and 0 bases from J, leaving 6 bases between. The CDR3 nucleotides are TGCGCCAGCAGCTTGGCCGACTACCAAGAGACCCAGTACTTC. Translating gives CASSLADYQETQYF.

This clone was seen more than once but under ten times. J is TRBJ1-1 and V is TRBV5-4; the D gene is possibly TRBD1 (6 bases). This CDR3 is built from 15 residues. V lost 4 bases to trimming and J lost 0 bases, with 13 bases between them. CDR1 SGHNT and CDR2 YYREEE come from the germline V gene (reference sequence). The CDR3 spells CASSPGTNMNTEAFF. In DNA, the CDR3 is TGTGCCAGCAGCCCCGGGACAAATATGAACACTGAAGCTTTCTTT.

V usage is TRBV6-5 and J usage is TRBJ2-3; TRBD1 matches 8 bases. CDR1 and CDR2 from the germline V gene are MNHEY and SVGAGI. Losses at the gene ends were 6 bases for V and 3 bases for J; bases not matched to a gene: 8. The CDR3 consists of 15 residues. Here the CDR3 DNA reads TGTGCCAGCAGGCGCCAGGGGGCCCAAACAGATACGCAGTATTTT. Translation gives CASRRQGAQTDTQYF.

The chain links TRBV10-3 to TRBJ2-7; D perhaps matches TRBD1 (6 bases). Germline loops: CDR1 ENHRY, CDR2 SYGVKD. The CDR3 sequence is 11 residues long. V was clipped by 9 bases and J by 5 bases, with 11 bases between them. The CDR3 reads CAIRDTNEQYF. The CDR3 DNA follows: TGTGCCATAAGGGACACCAACGAGCAGTACTTC.

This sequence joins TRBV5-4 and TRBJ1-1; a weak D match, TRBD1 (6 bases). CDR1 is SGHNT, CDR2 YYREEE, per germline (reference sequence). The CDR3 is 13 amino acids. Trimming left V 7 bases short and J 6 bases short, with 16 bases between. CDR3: CASSLIGGAEAFF. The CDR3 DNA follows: TGTGCCAGCTCGTTAATAGGGGGTGCTGAAGCTTTCTTT. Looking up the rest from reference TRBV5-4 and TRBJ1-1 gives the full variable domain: ETGVTQSPTHLIKTRGQQVTLRCSSQSGHNTVSWYQQALGQGPQFIFQYYREEENGRGNFPPRFSGLQFPNYSSELNVNALELDDSALYLCASSLIGGAEAFFGQGTRLTVV.

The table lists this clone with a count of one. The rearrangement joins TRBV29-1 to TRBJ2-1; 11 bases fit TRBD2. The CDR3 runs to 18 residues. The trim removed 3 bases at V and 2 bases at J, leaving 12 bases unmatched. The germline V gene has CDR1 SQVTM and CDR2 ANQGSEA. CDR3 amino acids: CSVDGGTSGSFTYNEQFF. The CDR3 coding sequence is TGCAGCGTTGACGGGGGGACTAGCGGATCGTTCACCTACAATGAGCAGTTCTTC.